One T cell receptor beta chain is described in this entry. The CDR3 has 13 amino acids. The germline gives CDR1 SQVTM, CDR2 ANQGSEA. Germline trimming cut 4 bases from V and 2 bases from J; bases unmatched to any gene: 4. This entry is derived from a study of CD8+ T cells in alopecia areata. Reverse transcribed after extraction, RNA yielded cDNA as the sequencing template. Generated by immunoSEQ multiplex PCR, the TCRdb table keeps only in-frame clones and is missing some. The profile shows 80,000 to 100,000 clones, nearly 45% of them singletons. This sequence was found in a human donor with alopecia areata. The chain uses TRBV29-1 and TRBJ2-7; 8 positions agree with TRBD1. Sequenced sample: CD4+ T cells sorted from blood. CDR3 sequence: CSVAGDRPYEQYF. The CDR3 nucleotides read TGCAGCGTTGCCGGGGACAGGCCCTACGAGCAGTACTTC.